This is a list of T cell receptor beta chains from one sample in a study of blood T cell repertoires in COVID-19. The table came from immunoSEQ multiplex PCR; TCRdb's copy has only in-frame clones and leaves some out. The profile shows about 90,000 clones, 75% to 90% of them singletons. Source material: peripheral blood. These receptors were collected from a man aged 80 or over with acute or convalescent COVID-19. Each CDR3 is given with its conserved first and last residue. The order of the fields is V gene, CDR3 length, CDR3 protein.

V gene: TRBV11-2
CDR3 length: 17
CDR3 protein: CASRPRTAGLNTGELFF

V gene: TRBV28
CDR3 length: 15
CDR3 protein: CASSAQEGIEETQYF

V gene: TRBV6-5
CDR3 length: 13
CDR3 protein: CASSYSRNSPLHF

V gene: TRBV18
CDR3 length: 16
CDR3 protein: CASSPGLAVSYNEQFF

V gene: TRBV9
CDR3 length: 15
CDR3 protein: CASSFPAGRLDEQFF

V gene: TRBV11-3
CDR3 length: 15
CDR3 protein: CASSFSGQGNNEQFF

V gene: TRBV5-4
CDR3 length: 13
CDR3 protein: CASSVDRLETQYF

V gene: TRBV11-1
CDR3 length: 14
CDR3 protein: CASSLGTSGNEQFF

V gene: TRBV7-3
CDR3 length: 15
CDR3 protein: CASSLSSGINNEQFF

V gene: TRBV7-6
CDR3 length: 15
CDR3 protein: CASSHGQGRDSPLHF

V gene: TRBV2
CDR3 length: 14
CDR3 protein: CASSERTGLIGQFF

V gene: TRBV7-8
CDR3 length: 15
CDR3 protein: CASRGTGSSGNTIYF

V gene: TRBV3-1/TRBV3-2
CDR3 length: 15
CDR3 protein: CASSQALGANGELFF

V gene: TRBV5-1
CDR3 length: 14
CDR3 protein: CASSLAGSSYEQYF

V gene: TRBV6-2/TRBV6-3
CDR3 length: 15
CDR3 protein: CASSNLPGGTGELFF

V gene: TRBV12-3/TRBV12-4
CDR3 length: 12
CDR3 protein: CASSLTLDEQYF

V gene: TRBV19
CDR3 length: 13
CDR3 protein: CASSPGGVTEAFF

V gene: TRBV28
CDR3 length: 15
CDR3 protein: CASGWDFSSYNEQFF

V gene: TRBV7-2
CDR3 length: 16
CDR3 protein: CASSLTSGRAGDTQYF

V gene: TRBV2
CDR3 length: 13
CDR3 protein: CASSGAGHQPQHF

V gene: TRBV24-1
CDR3 length: 15
CDR3 protein: CATSDFASAQETQYF

V gene: TRBV25-1
CDR3 length: 15
CDR3 protein: CASSEWIAGEDTQYF

V gene: TRBV7-2
CDR3 length: 17
CDR3 protein: CASSLMLAGANTGELFF

V gene: TRBV9
CDR3 length: 14
CDR3 protein: CASSLTGGNQPQHF

V gene: TRBV6-4
CDR3 length: 15
CDR3 protein: CASSATGGDTGELFF

V gene: TRBV7-3
CDR3 length: 13
CDR3 protein: CASSSRGSREQFF

V gene: TRBV28
CDR3 length: 15
CDR3 protein: CASSLGASNSYEQYF

V gene: TRBV7-2
CDR3 length: 13
CDR3 protein: CASSLGAFYEQYF